The next 10 T cell receptor beta chains were all read from a single sample in a study of response to subunit inactivated influenza vaccine. MiXCR was run by TCRdb on the RT-PCR reads, yielding one entry per CDR3 protein. The repertoire holds about 520,000 distinct CDR3 sequences, with around 7.7% as singletons. This specimen was PBMCs from blood, taken 23 months after vaccination. The receptors here all came from a man between 50 and 75 years old who received an inactivated influenza vaccine.

This chain uses TRBV7-2 with TRBJ2-7; D is perhaps TRBD1 or TRBD2 (5 bases each). Germline V CDR1 and CDR2: SGHTA, FQGNSA. V lost 6 bases, J lost 3 bases, and 15 bases lay in between. This CDR3 is built from 14 residues. CDR3 DNA sequence: TGTGCCAGCAGGGTTAGGGACGGAGTCTACGAGCAGTACTTC. It specifies CASRVRDGVYEQYF.

This sequence joins TRBV18 and TRBJ2-1, with D hard to call. Germline V gives CDR1 KGHSH, CDR2 LQKENI. Trimming left V 5 bases short and J 8 bases short, with 10 bases between. This CDR3 is 12 amino acids long. CDR3 nucleotides: TGTGCCAGCTCATCCCTTTCGGATGAGCAGTTCTTC. As protein: CASSSLSDEQFF.

V and J are TRBV3-1 and TRBJ1-5; D not resolved. Deletions cut 3 bases from V and 2 bases from J, with 23 bases between. The germline gives CDR1 LGHDT, CDR2 YNNKEL (reference sequence). This CDR3 comprises 19 residues. CDR3 sequence (DNA): TGTGCCAGCAGCCAGGATCTCCCTCCGACACAAGGTGGCAATCAGCCCCAGCATTTT. It yields the protein CASSQDLPPTQGGNQPQHF. Full variable domain (rest looked up from reference TRBV3-1 and TRBJ1-5): DTAVSQTPKYLVTQMGNDKSIKCEQNLGHDTMYWYKQDSKKFLKIMFSYNNKELIINETVPNRFSPKSPDKAHLNLHINSLELGDSAVYFCASSQDLPPTQGGNQPQHFGDGTRLSIL.

This clonotype occurred a few times. The rearrangement joins TRBV3-1 to TRBJ2-1, with D unresolved. Trimming removed 4 bases at V and 0 bases at J, with 10 bases between. The CDR3 has 15 residues. Germline V gene data show CDR1 as LGHDT and CDR2 as YNNKEL (reference sequence). The CDR3 region is CASSRDVGSYNEQFF. CDR3 coding DNA: TGTGCCAGCAGCCGCGACGTAGGCTCCTACAATGAGCAGTTCTTC.

This clonotype has more than one count but fewer than ten. The chain carries TRBV6-2 or TRBV6-3 and TRBJ2-2; 8 positions match TRBD1. With V trimmed by 6 bases and J by 1 base, 16 bases remained unmatched. This CDR3 region has 19 residues. CDR1 MNHEY and CDR2 SVGEGT come from the germline V gene. This CDR3 is CASRPDRGEVILNTGELFF. In nucleotides, the CDR3 is TGTGCCAGCAGACCAGACAGGGGCGAAGTAATATTGAACACCGGGGAGCTGTTTTTT.

The J gene is TRBJ2-2, the V gene TRBV28; D uncertain. The CDR3 contains 15 residues. The germline V and J ends were trimmed by 8 bases and 6 bases, with 19 bases remaining between them. Germline CDR1 reads MDHEN; CDR2 reads SYDVKM. CDR3 in DNA: TGTGCCAGCCGAGGACGGGCAGGAAGACCCGGGGAGCTGTTTTTT. Translated: CASRGRAGRPGELFF.

This clonotype was seen more than once but under ten times. The chain links TRBV2 to TRBJ2-3, with 7 bases aligning to TRBD2. Germline V CDR1 and CDR2: SNHLY, FYNNEI. The CDR3 is made up of 15 amino acids. V gave up 5 bases and J gave up 3 bases; unmatched junction bases: 8. Written as DNA, the CDR3 is TGTGCCAGCAGTTATTCGGGGGGATTGACAGATACGCAGTATTTT. As protein: CASSYSGGLTDTQYF.

The chain couples TRBV7-2 to TRBJ2-1; 8 nucleotides agree with TRBD2. Trimming cost V 8 bases and J 9 bases; bases outside gene matches: 9. The CDR3 spans 13 residues. Germline CDR1 SGHTA, CDR2 FQGNSA. The CDR3: CASLKRESSEQFF. The CDR3 DNA is TGTGCCAGCCTTAAGCGGGAGTCCAGTGAGCAGTTCTTC.

This rearrangement joins TRBV12-3 or TRBV12-4 to TRBJ2-2; D call uncertain. The V and J ends lost 8 bases and 5 bases respectively, with 12 bases between them. This CDR3 has 13 amino acids. The CDR3: CASQKMNTGELFF. Written as DNA, the CDR3 is TGTGCCAGCCAAAAAATGAATACCGGGGAGCTGTTTTTT.

This clonotype was counted at least ten times. The genes are TRBV7-9 and TRBJ2-7; D might be TRBD1 (6 bases). The CDR3 covers 14 residues. Trimming shortened V by 2 bases and J by 7 bases, and 15 bases separated the two germline ends. Per the germline V gene, CDR1 is SEHNR and CDR2 is FQNEAQ (reference sequence). In nucleotides, the CDR3 is TGTGCCAGCAGCTTACGACAGGAGGCTAGTGAGCAGTACTTC. It codes for CASSLRQEASEQYF.